This paragraph reports one T cell receptor (beta chain). Antigen unknown. Data came from immunoSEQ multiplex PCR; TCRdb stores just in-frame clones and leaves some out. The data show 95,000 to 100,000 clones, more than 80% seen once. This sample stems from a study of T cell responses to AZD1222 COVID-19 vaccine. Looking at the study overall: Some second doses came at about 4 weeks and others at about 12 weeks; these were pooled.

Whole-study findings and limits: Repertoires were collected only later (after the peak T cell response had occurred). Among AZD1222 vaccinees, only 5 to 7 were seropositive at baseline. When two AZD1222 doses had been given, Spike-specific TCR breadth and depth rose.

The CDR3 contains 14 residues. CDR1 ENHRY and CDR2 SYGVKD come from the germline V gene. V gave up 3 bases and J gave up 1 base, with 9 bases separating them. Sequences were derived from peripheral blood, sampled on day 0 of AZD1222 vaccination. This receptor was obtained from an adult in good health. The chain recombines TRBV10-3 with TRBJ1-1; the D is unclear. DNA of the CDR3: TGTGCCATCAGTGATGGACCGAAGAACACTGAAGCTTTCTTT. It is translated as CAISDGPKNTEAFF.